The rows below give T cell receptor beta chains drawn from one sample of a study of cytomegalovirus exposure and HLA in healthy donors. Method: immunoSEQ multiplex PCR; TCRdb's copy keeps in-frame clones and lacks some. The sample has about 160,000 clones; around 80% are singletons. The sequenced sample was PBMCs. The receptors were gathered from a woman between 45 and 60 years old in good health and CMV-seropositive. Each CDR3 is given with its conserved first and last residue. A D gene is named only where the DNA matches it firmly. Rows may omit the clone size; those that give it use once, few, many or a size class.

v_call	clone_size	d_call	cdr3_length	j_call	cdr3_aa	cdr3_nt
TRBV9	NA	TRBD1	16	TRBJ1-1	CASSAGTGAFGTEAFF	TGTGCCAGCAGCGCCGGGACAGGGGCTTTTGGCACTGAAGCTTTCTTT
TRBV6-6	NA	TRBD1	14	TRBJ2-7	CASSYYAGGYEQYF	TGTGCCAGCAGTTACTACGCAGGGGGCTACGAGCAGTACTTC
TRBV6-1	NA	TRBD1	15	TRBJ2-7	CASGQVGKSSYEQYF	TGTGCCAGCGGACAGGTAGGGAAGAGCTCCTACGAGCAGTACTTC
TRBV6-1	NA	TRBD2	15	TRBJ2-1	CASRILAEAYNEQFF	TGTGCCAGCAGGATTCTAGCGGAAGCCTACAATGAGCAGTTCTTC
TRBV5-1	once	NA	16	TRBJ1-5	CASSLAGSTLGEPQHF	TGCGCCAGCAGCTTGGCCGGGTCAACCCTGGGAGAGCCCCAGCATTTT
TRBV5-1	NA	NA	18	TRBJ2-6	CASSPQQATRSGANVLTF	TGCGCCAGCAGCCCACAACAGGCCACGAGGTCTGGGGCCAACGTCCTGACTTTC
TRBV19	NA	NA	14	TRBJ2-1	CASRPATGVDEQFF	TGTGCCAGTAGGCCAGCGACAGGTGTCGATGAGCAGTTCTTC
TRBV7-2	NA	TRBD2	14	TRBJ2-3	CASSLEAGGDTQYF	TGTGCCAGCAGCTTAGAAGCCGGGGGGGATACGCAGTATTTT
TRBV30	NA	NA	13	TRBJ2-5	CAWSVGGSETQYF	TGTGCCTGGAGTGTAGGCGGGTCGGAGACCCAGTACTTC
TRBV2	NA	NA	14	TRBJ1-2	CASSDSPANYGYTF	TGTGCCAGCAGTGACAGTCCTGCTAACTATGGCTACACCTTC
TRBV4-2	NA	NA	18	TRBJ2-5	CASSQPPGMGGPQETQYF	TGTGCCAGCAGCCAACCCCCGGGAATGGGGGGGCCCCAAGAGACCCAGTACTTC
TRBV7-2	NA	NA	14	TRBJ2-6	CASSFSSGANVLTF	TGTGCCAGCAGCTTCAGCTCTGGGGCCAACGTCCTGACTTTC
TRBV5-4	NA	NA	17	TRBJ2-5	CASSTNRGVDLQETQYF	TGTGCCAGCAGCACAAACCGCGGTGTTGACCTTCAAGAGACCCAGTACTTC
TRBV9	NA	TRBD2	16	TRBJ2-5	CASSVGTSGRGETQYF	TGTGCCAGCAGCGTAGGGACTAGCGGGAGGGGGGAGACCCAGTACTTC
TRBV19	NA	TRBD1	15	TRBJ1-1	CASSHRGGLNTEAFF	TGTGCCAGTAGCCACAGGGGCGGTTTGAACACTGAAGCTTTCTTT
TRBV30	few	NA	14	TRBJ1-2	CAWNAAGFNYGYTF	TGTGCCTGGAATGCGGCAGGGTTTAACTATGGCTACACCTTC
TRBV6-1	NA	NA	15	TRBJ1-4	CASSSGVVANEKLFF	TGTGCCAGCAGTAGCGGAGTGGTGGCTAATGAAAAACTGTTTTTT
TRBV5-1	few	TRBD2	16	TRBJ2-7	CASSLPSGSFPYEQYF	TGCGCCAGCAGCCTCCCTAGCGGGAGCTTCCCCTACGAGCAGTACTTC
TRBV7-6	NA	NA	12	TRBJ2-7	CASSRSGIEQYF	TGTGCCAGCAGCCGCTCGGGAATAGAGCAGTACTTC
TRBV7-2	NA	NA	15	TRBJ1-1	CASSFGQLMNTEAFF	TGTGCCAGCAGCTTCGGACAGCTGATGAACACTGAAGCTTTCTTT
TRBV7-9	once	NA	14	TRBJ2-2	CASSLGGLSGELFF	TGTGCCAGCAGCTTGGGCGGGTTGAGCGGGGAGCTGTTTTTT
TRBV9	NA	TRBD1	15	TRBJ1-1	CASSVAPDRGLEAFF	TGTGCCAGCAGCGTAGCTCCGGACAGGGGACTTGAAGCTTTCTTT
TRBV4-2	NA	NA	16	TRBJ2-2	CASSQDFAGLTGELFF	TGTGCCAGCAGCCAAGATTTTGCGGGTCTCACCGGGGAGCTGTTTTTT
TRBV7-9	NA	TRBD2	15	TRBJ2-1	CASSSGLAPPNEQFF	TGTGCCAGCAGCTCGGGACTAGCCCCCCCCAATGAGCAGTTCTTC
TRBV2	NA	TRBD1	14	TRBJ1-5	CASTRQGANQPQHF	TGTGCCAGCACTCGACAGGGGGCGAATCAGCCCCAGCATTTT
TRBV4-1	few	TRBD1	16	TRBJ1-3	CASSFRDRGSGNTIYF	TGCGCCAGTTCTTTTCGGGACAGGGGATCTGGAAACACCATATATTTT
TRBV7-8	NA	TRBD2	15	TRBJ2-3	CASMTSVVDTDTQYF	TGTGCCAGCATGACTAGCGTCGTGGACACAGATACGCAGTATTTT
TRBV9	NA	TRBD1	16	TRBJ2-7	CASSVGMGQGAYEQYF	TGTGCCAGCAGCGTAGGAATGGGACAGGGGGCTTACGAGCAGTACTTC
TRBV28	NA	NA	14	TRBJ2-3	CASKIARDVDTQYF	TGTGCCAGCAAAATAGCGAGAGATGTGGATACGCAGTATTTT